This TCR beta chain originates from a study of CD8 T cells in Susac syndrome. The CDR3 totals 17 residues. From germline, CDR1 is LGHDT and CDR2 YNNKEL (reference sequence). Trimming removed 1 base at V and 4 bases at J, with 20 bases between. The RNA input was roughly 0.45 to 1 ug, and it was reverse transcribed with random hexamers. An immunoSEQ multiplex PCR amplified TCR beta CDR3 over 54 Vbeta and 13 Jbeta. TCRdb fed the immunoSEQ multiplex PCR reads into MiXCR, producing one record per CDR3 protein. The table records some 200,000 distinct CDR3 sequences, about 94% of them present only once. The receptor's source is a human donor with Susac syndrome. The chain has TRBV3-1 and TRBJ2-7, with D possibly matching TRBD1 (6 bases). The sample taken for sequencing was CD4+ T cells from PBMCs. The CDR3 loop reads CASSQGLAQGQGYEQYF. For the CDR3, the DNA is TGTGCCAGCAGCCAAGGTCTGGCACAGGGACAAGGGTACGAGCAGTACTTC.